This T cell receptor beta chain was identified in a study of blood T cell repertoires in COVID-19 (dated by TCRdb to between 2020 and 2021). Context from the whole study: The collaborator samples originated in the United States, Italy and Spain and spanned the acute and convalescent phases of COVID-19. The prospective study material was composed of cDNA or gDNA derived from T cells, B-cell-depleted T cells, or PBMCs. Subjects who had been exposed to COVID-19, were actively infected with it, or had recovered from it provided the deeply sampled blood TCRbeta repertoires that made up the dataset. The repertoires were released in a freely available public database intended as a resource for research on the immune response to SARS-CoV-2. Samples came from the ongoing ImmuneRACE study (first 160 participants) plus 1,254 subjects from 6 global collaborators. Nearly every sample came with metadata listing a de-identified subject ID, COVID-19 status, age in years and sex. Where available, HLA class I and class II types were taken from metadata supplied by the sample provider and were not determined by assay-based typing. General study outcomes and caveats: How much clinical and demographic metadata was included differed by source and by participant, and the metadata was provided uncurated.

TCRbeta CDR3 regions were amplified from genomic DNA by means of the immunoSEQ Assay, a bias-controlled multiplex PCR. As for the authors' bioinformatics: Nucleated cell counts per sample were estimated from amplification of reference gene primers within the assay. To quantify the absolute abundance of each unique TCRbeta CDR3 rearrangement, sequence reads were collapsed and filtered. For each sample, productive Simpson clonality was calculated by taking the square root of Simpson's diversity index across productive rearrangements. What TCRdb holds here is the immuneACCESS table cut down to in-frame rearrangements. Part of the clones is not present; checked against another copy, under half of the missing clones reflect an unresolved V gene, and the others are unexplained. V and J calls and clone size are copied from that table; D and trimming were computed from the DNA. The table for this sample lists over 200,000 clones; 88% of them were counted only once. The ten largest account for 2.5% to 3% of the sample.

V and J lose 4 bases and 2 bases, and a span of 6 bases separates them. Via the germline V gene, CDR1 is SGHDN and CDR2 FVKESK. There are 14 amino acids in the CDR3, from cysteine to phenylalanine inclusive. The entry retains the CDR3 DNA only, 42 bases that are in frame from base 1. Whole blood was collected in K2EDTA tubes by collaborating institutions according to the institutions' own protocols. Collaborator samples were shipped for TCRbeta analysis as frozen whole blood, isolated PBMCs, or DNA extracted from either sample type. This clone was detected once. The clone's antigen remains unknown. No base quality values were provided; no much bigger clone lies one nucleotide off.

The sequenced material came from peripheral blood. This TCR came from a woman aged 55 to 70 with acute or convalescent COVID-19. The chain is encoded by TRBV14 joined to TRBJ2-6; the D region possibly corresponds to TRBD2 (5 bases align). This receptor has the CDR3 CASSPGAGANVLTF. The nucleotide sequence reads as follows: TGTGCCAGCAGCCCCGGGGCTGGGGCCAACGTCCTGACTTTC.